This T cell receptor (beta chain) emerged from a study of T cell responses to AZD1222 COVID-19 vaccine. Study-level points and caveats: The study reported that nearly half of spike-specific TCRs target unmutated variant regions.

Notes on this clone: Its cognate antigen is unknown.

Assay used: immunoSEQ multiplex PCR; TCRdb lists only in-frame clones, some missing. The sample records about 110,000 clones, 86% being singletons. This CDR3 comprises 15 residues. J lost 2 bases, V lost 8 bases, and 4 bases had no gene match. The germline V gene has CDR1 MNHEY and CDR2 SVGAGI. The origin of this receptor is an adult in good health. The input for sequencing was peripheral blood, taken on day 0 of AZD1222 vaccination. The chain has TRBV6-5 and TRBJ2-2, with TRBD2 matching 11 bases. This CDR3 reads CASLTSGVNTGELFF. CDR3 coding DNA: TGTGCCAGCTTGACTAGCGGGGTAAACACCGGGGAGCTGTTTTTT.